These 30 T cell receptor beta chains were sequenced from one sample in a study of blood T cell repertoires in COVID-19. TCRdb's table, derived via immunoSEQ multiplex PCR, lists solely in-frame clones and lacks some. The repertoire has 210,000 or so clones, roughly 87% of them found once; the top ten carry over 1.5%. Material for sequencing was peripheral blood. The receptors were gathered from a man aged 35 to 55 with active or convalescent COVID-19.

The rearrangement joins TRBV6-5 to TRBJ1-1, with TRBD1 as a possible D gene (6 bases). Trimming removed 5 bases at V and 7 bases at J, with 17 bases between. There are 14 residues in the CDR3. Germline loops: CDR1 MNHEY, CDR2 SVGAGI. DNA of the CDR3: TGTGCCAGCAGTACCCGGGACATCTTACTTGAAGCTTTCTTT. Residues: CASSTRDILLEAFF.

The rearrangement uses TRBV5-8 and TRBJ1-5, with D perhaps TRBD1 (5 bases). Trimming removed 4 bases at V and 2 bases at J, with 13 bases between. The CDR3 runs to 15 residues. The germline V gene has CDR1 SGHTS and CDR2 YDEGEE. CDR3 sequence: CASSNLGAGNQPQHF. CDR3 nucleotide sequence: TGTGCCAGCAGCAACCTTGGGGCTGGCAATCAGCCCCAGCATTTT.

The gene calls are TRBV19 and TRBJ2-2; D not resolved. Trimming shortened V by 5 bases and J by 3 bases, and 13 bases separated the two germline ends. The CDR3 spans 15 residues. CDR1 is LNHDA, CDR2 SQIVND, per germline (reference sequence). CDR3 DNA: TGTGCCAGTAGTCTCGCAGGCCTTTACACCGGGGAGCTGTTTTTT. Encoded protein: CASSLAGLYTGELFF.

The chain carries TRBV10-2 and TRBJ1-5; D uncertain. CDR3 size: 15 residues. Germline V gene lookup returns CDR1 WSHSY and CDR2 SAAADI. V lost 5 bases to trimming and J lost 3 bases, with 14 bases between them. CDR3 DNA sequence: TGCGCCAGCAGTTCAAACAGCGGACCCAATCAGCCCCAGCATTTT. The encoded protein is CASSSNSGPNQPQHF.

The rearrangement joins TRBV28 to TRBJ2-5; a possible D gene is TRBD1 (7 bases). Per the germline V gene, CDR1 is MDHEN and CDR2 is SYDVKM. CDR3 length equals 13 residues. V shed 5 bases and J shed 3 bases, with 10 bases lying between them. The CDR3 sequence: CASSRGTEETQYF. As DNA, the CDR3 is TGTGCCAGCAGTCGGGGGACAGAAGAGACCCAGTACTTC.

The sample holds one count of this clone. The chain recombines TRBV6-5 with TRBJ1-1; a possible D gene is TRBD1 (5 bases). Germline CDR1 MNHEY, CDR2 SVGAGI. V lost 5 bases and J 6 bases, leaving 7 bases between the germline ends. CDR3 length: 11 amino acids. The CDR3 sequence is CASSTGPEAFF. In DNA form, the CDR3 reads TGTGCCAGCAGTACAGGTCCTGAAGCTTTCTTT.

The rearrangement joins TRBV5-4 to TRBJ2-1; 7 nucleotides line up with TRBD2. Unmatched junction bases numbered 6, after V lost 0 bases and J lost 0 bases. Germline lookup yields CDR1 SGHNT and CDR2 YYREEE (reference sequence). There are 17 residues in the CDR3. The CDR3 loop reads CASSLGGRGSSYNEQFF. Here the CDR3 DNA reads TGTGCCAGCAGCTTGGGAGGGCGGGGGAGCTCCTACAATGAGCAGTTCTTC.

The rearrangement uses TRBV9 and TRBJ1-2, with TRBD1 matching over 9 bases. Germline trimming cut 3 bases from V and 5 bases from J; bases unmatched to any gene: 8. The CDR3 is 15 residues long. Germline CDR1 SGDLS, CDR2 YYNGEE. CDR3 residues: CASSATTGGYYGYTF. The CDR3 DNA is TGTGCCAGCAGCGCTACGACAGGGGGATATTATGGCTACACCTTC.

This clone came up many times. J is TRBJ2-2 and V is TRBV3-1 (or the pseudogene TRBV3-2), with 9 bases matching TRBD1. Germline V gene data show CDR1 as LGHDT and CDR2 as YNNKEL (reference sequence). Trimming cost V 3 bases and J 5 bases; bases outside gene matches: 4. This CDR3 is 15 amino acids long. CDR3 bases: TGTGCCAGCAGCCAGGGACAGGGTGAAACCGGGGAGCTGTTTTTT. Translating gives CASSQGQGETGELFF.

Only a few counts were recorded for this clone. The V and J genes are TRBV6-5 and TRBJ2-5, with a weak D call TRBD2 (5 bases). Germline CDR1 and CDR2: MNHEY and SVGAGI. With 5 bases removed from V and 3 bases from J, the gap between germline ends came to 16 bases. The CDR3 is 15 residues long. The CDR3 DNA is TGTGCCAGCAGTCCCCGTCGGGGATCGGAAGAGACCCAGTACTTC. It yields the protein CASSPRRGSEETQYF.

The chain links TRBV28 to TRBJ1-6; tentatively, D is TRBD1 (5 bases). The CDR3 totals 16 residues. Trimming pared 4 bases from V and 6 bases from J, leaving 16 bases between. Germline values: CDR1 MDHEN, CDR2 SYDVKM. The CDR3: CASSYFPSGRNSPLHF. The CDR3 DNA follows: TGTGCCAGCAGTTACTTCCCGTCAGGGCGTAATTCACCCCTCCACTTT.

The sample holds many counts of this clone. J is TRBJ2-2 and V is TRBV3-1 (or the pseudogene TRBV3-2); D gene unclear. From germline, CDR1 is LGHDT and CDR2 YNNKEL (reference sequence). The V and J ends lost 8 bases and 4 bases respectively, with 5 bases between them. This CDR3 comprises 11 residues. CDR3 nucleotide sequence: TGTGCCAGCTATCGCACCGGGGAGCTGTTTTTT. Its protein is CASYRTGELFF.

This CDR3 is CASSSTGTGNLQYF. Here the CDR3 DNA reads TGTGCCAGTAGTTCTACCGGGACAGGGAATTTGCAGTACTTC. The rearrangement links TRBV19 to TRBJ2-7; 9 bases fit TRBD1. The junction had 11 bases not matched to a gene; V was cut back by 5 bases and J by 9 bases. This CDR3 has 14 residues. In germline, CDR1 is LNHDA, CDR2 SQIVND (reference sequence).

V gene TRBV9 combines with J gene TRBJ1-1; maybe TRBD1 (5 bases). The germline CDR1 and CDR2 sequences are SGDLS and YYNGEE. The CDR3 totals 13 residues. V lost 3 bases and J lost 10, with 16 bases in between. CDR3 in amino acids: CASSETRQPAAFF. The CDR3 coding sequence is TGTGCCAGCAGCGAGACCAGACAGCCTGCAGCTTTCTTT. The full variable domain, in which reference TRBV9 and TRBJ1-1 provide the parts outside the CDR3, is DSGVTQTPKHLITATGQRVTLRCSPRSGDLSVYWYQQSLDQGLQFLIQYYNGEERAKGNILERFSAQQFPDLHSELNLSSLELGDSALYFCASSETRQPAAFFGQGTRLTVV.

A word on this clone: Its ends do not fully match the called genes, so a read error is possible. V gene TRBV6-5 combines with J gene TRBJ1-1; D possibly corresponds to TRBD1 (5 bases). The CDR3 loop spans 11 amino acids. In germline, CDR1 is MNHEY, CDR2 SVGAGI. The CDR3 loop is CASSPDSLELF. CDR3 bases: TGTGCCAGCAGCCCCGACAGCCTTGAGCTCTTT.

The rearrangement uses TRBV28 and TRBJ1-2; no definite D call. Looked up from germline, CDR1 is MDHEN and CDR2 is SYDVKM. Trimming stripped 6 bases from V and 5 bases from J, with 13 bases between. CDR3 length equals 13 residues. The CDR3 protein is CASSPPGGYGYTF. In DNA, the CDR3 is TGTGCCAGCAGCCCCCCGGGAGGGTATGGCTACACCTTC.

The chain employs TRBV2 and TRBJ2-1; 8 bases map to TRBD1. The CDR3 is 15 amino acids. Per germline, CDR1 SNHLY and CDR2 FYNNEI. V lost 2 bases, J lost 4 bases, and 4 bases stayed unmatched. The CDR3 protein is CASSEQGARYNEQFF. The DNA of the CDR3 is TGTGCCAGCAGTGAACAGGGGGCTAGGTACAATGAGCAGTTCTTC.

The J gene is TRBJ2-4, the V gene TRBV5-4; D is possibly TRBD2 (6 bases). The CDR3 has 17 residues. Germline-derived CDR1 and CDR2 are SGHNT and YYREEE (reference sequence). V dropped 0 bases and J dropped 2 bases, with 15 bases sitting between them. The CDR3 DNA sequence: TGTGCCAGCAGCTTGGCCATGGGGGGAGGTTCCAAAAACATTCAGTACTTC. This codes for CASSLAMGGGSKNIQYF.

The chain is built from TRBV5-1 and TRBJ1-3, with D perhaps matching TRBD1 (5 bases). The CDR3 extends over 17 amino acids. Germline V lookup: CDR1 SGHRS, CDR2 YFSETQ. The V and J ends lost 4 bases and 0 bases respectively, with 17 bases between them. CDR3 amino acids: CASSPGGAIFSGNTIYF. The DNA for the CDR3 is TGCGCCAGCAGCCCCGGCGGGGCTATTTTCTCTGGAAACACCATATATTTT. The whole variable domain, filled in from reference TRBV5-1 and TRBJ1-3, reads KAGVTQTPRYLIKTRGQQVTLSCSPISGHRSVSWYQQTPGQGLQFLFEYFSETQRNKGNFPGRFSGRQFSNSRSEMNVSTLELGDSALYLCASSPGGAIFSGNTIYFGEGSWLTVV.

The count of this clone is one. The chain has TRBV5-5 and TRBJ1-2; D remains unclear. Trimming removed 3 bases from V and 3 bases from J, with 9 bases in between. Germline CDR1 SGHKS, CDR2 YYEKEE (reference sequence). The CDR3 has 13 amino acids. The CDR3 sequence is CASSSGADYGYTF. The DNA of the CDR3 is TGTGCCAGCAGCTCCGGAGCTGACTATGGCTACACCTTC.

The rearrangement uses TRBV7-8 and TRBJ2-6; a weak D match, TRBD1 (7 bases). Trimming cost V 5 bases and J 0 bases, with 17 bases left between them. The CDR3 extends over 18 amino acids. Germline CDR1 reads SGHVS; CDR2 reads FQNEAQ. CDR3 sequence (DNA): TGTGCCAGCAGCCGAGGGGGGACAGTTCGCTCTGGGGCCAACGTCCTGACTTTC. Amino acids: CASSRGGTVRSGANVLTF.

The V and J genes are TRBV29-1 and TRBJ2-7; D is perhaps TRBD1 (6 bases). The V end was cut by 6 bases, the J end by 5 bases, with 11 bases between. Per germline, CDR1 SQVTM and CDR2 ANQGSEA. This CDR3 region has 11 residues. In DNA form, the CDR3 reads TGCAGCGTACTAACAGGGCACGAGCAGTACTTC. This sequence encodes CSVLTGHEQYF.

The chain links TRBV28 to TRBJ2-3; no clear D gene. The CDR3 consists of 14 residues. Germline V gene sequence: CDR1 MDHEN, CDR2 SYDVKM. The V end was cut by 5 bases, the J end by 0 bases, with 9 bases between. CDR3 nucleotide sequence: TGTGCCAGCAGTCTGTCGACTAGCACAGATACGCAGTATTTT. This gives the protein CASSLSTSTDTQYF.

The chain has TRBV12-3 or TRBV12-4 and TRBJ2-1, with 9 bases identical to TRBD1. The CDR3 is made up of 13 amino acids. The junction had 7 bases not matched to a gene; V was cut back by 7 bases and J by 9 bases. The CDR3 nucleotides read TGTGCCAGCACGTTCACAGGGGGCGGTGAGCAGTTCTTC. Translated, it gives CASTFTGGGEQFF.

The chain carries TRBV4-2 and TRBJ2-5; 14 nucleotides align to TRBD2. Per the germline V gene, CDR1 is LGHNA and CDR2 is YNFKEQ. Trimming took 3 bases from V and 2 from J; bases not matched to a gene: 5. The CDR3 has 17 residues. CDR3 amino acids: CASSHGTSGGLQETQYF. In nucleotides, the CDR3 is TGTGCCAGCAGCCACGGGACTAGCGGGGGCCTACAAGAGACCCAGTACTTC.

This clone has a handful of counts. The chain uses TRBV4-1 and TRBJ1-2; possibly TRBD1 for D (6 bases). Trimming cost V 2 bases and J 4 bases, with 17 bases left between them. This CDR3 contains 16 residues. From germline, CDR1 is MGHRA and CDR2 YSYEKL. The CDR3 region is CASSQLSPGESYGYTF. The CDR3 DNA sequence: TGCGCCAGCAGCCAACTTTCACCAGGGGAATCCTATGGCTACACCTTC.

The V and J genes are TRBV18 and TRBJ2-3, with 10 bases fitting TRBD2. CDR3 length: 16 amino acids. Germline loops: CDR1 KGHSH, CDR2 LQKENI. J gave up 1 base and V 1 base, and 2 bases lay outside the gene matches. DNA of the CDR3: TGTGCCAGCTCACCACTAGCGGGAGGTCGCACAGATACGCAGTATTTT. Translating gives CASSPLAGGRTDTQYF.

This clone came up a few times. The chain recombines TRBV19 with TRBJ1-2; D gene uncertain. Trimming removed 8 bases from V and 6 bases from J, with 13 bases in between. From germline, CDR1 is LNHDA and CDR2 SQIVND (reference sequence). The CDR3 contains 12 residues. The CDR3 nucleotides read TGTGCCAGTTTTTTGGCCTCTCATGGCTACACCTTC. Translating it yields CASFLASHGYTF.

This chain links TRBV27 with TRBJ2-2; D may be TRBD2 (5 bases). This CDR3 region has 13 residues. V shed 7 bases and J shed 2 bases, with 8 bases lying between them. Per germline, CDR1 MNHEY and CDR2 SMNVEV (reference sequence). CDR3 DNA sequence: TGTGCCAGCAAGAGCGGCAACACCGGGGAGCTGTTTTTT. Its translation is CASKSGNTGELFF.

The chain joins TRBV27 to TRBJ1-5; 8 bases match TRBD1. V shed 1 base, J shed 6 bases, and the junction held 8 bases outside the gene matches. Germline CDR1 reads MNHEY; CDR2 reads SMNVEV (reference sequence). CDR3 size: 16 residues. DNA of the CDR3: TGTGCCAGCAGTTTATTCGGCGCAGGGGGCAGTCAGCCCCAGCATTTT. The encoded protein is CASSLFGAGGSQPQHF.